This T cell receptor beta chain came from a study of shared clonotypes between healthy human individuals. Study-level results: Across four donors, naive CD4 shared roughly 5%, naive CD8 under 4%, memory CD4 about 2.5%, memory CD8 0.4% to 0.5%.

Original handling: For the immunoSEQ data, sequences were junction-only without quality scores, so filtering differed. Produced via immunoSEQ multiplex PCR; TCRdb's table is partial and in-frame only. V, J and clone size derive from that table, while D and trimming were established from the DNA sequence. The sample carries roughly 500,000 clones, more than 95% recorded once. There are 12 residues in the CDR3. The V and J ends lost 7 bases and 0 bases respectively, with 9 bases between them. Germline values: CDR1 SQVTM, CDR2 ANQGSEA. As concerns this clone: Its cognate antigen is unknown.

The genes are TRBV29-1 and TRBJ1-1; tentatively, D is TRBD1 (5 bases). The TCR was taken from a woman younger than 45 in good health. Sequenced: naive CD4+ T cells sorted from blood. Subset denoted: CD45RA+ positively selected. CDR3 residues: CSARTLNTEAFF. DNA for the CDR3: TGCAGCGCGAGGACACTGAACACTGAAGCTTTCTTT.